This T cell receptor (beta chain) derives from a study of immune aging and cytomegalovirus after organ transplant (dated by TCRdb to 2020 to 2023). With regard to the full study: Three-drug immunosuppression with prednisone, tacrolimus, and mycophenolate was given to all transplant recipients.

CDR1 and CDR2 are drawn from the germline V gene (reference sequence): SEHNR, FQNEAQ. Trimming removed 5 bases from V and 2 bases from J; the gene matches leave 17 bases unexplained. From the cysteine up to the phenylalanine, the CDR3 has a length of 19 residues. Just the 57-base CDR3 DNA is kept, in frame starting at base 1. Library preparation used single-cell sequencing. The reads were generated on an Illumina NovaSeq 6000. For cell capture and library preparation, the team used the BD Rhapsody Targeted mRNA and AbSeq Reagent Kit in a microwell format. Libraries covered TCR, sample tags, AbSeq, and targeted mRNA from the Human T-Cell Expression Panel plus custom TOX and TOX2 primers. Libraries were sequenced on an Illumina NovaSeq. The paper's data handling went like this. The analysis covered around 10,000 cells in total, of which fewer than 8,500 were CD8 T cells and about 4,500 were CD8 T cells with an identifiable TCR CDR3. On the Seven Bridges Genomics platform, raw data were run through the BD Rhapsody Targeted Analysis Pipeline with V(D)J processing. SeqGeq 1.6.0 was used for quality control, Sample Tag demultiplexing with Lex-BDSMK, clone identification with VDJ Explorer, and Seurat clustering. Clones making up <1% of CD8 T cells were classified as non-expanded, and clones making up >2.5% of the sample were classified as clonal expansions. The public reads were run again by TCRdb, first through fastp at Q25 and then through MiXCR, and only productive beta chains were kept. Identical CDR3 proteins give one entry, which carries the most common genes and DNA. The V and J calls shown here were made by TCRdb, not taken from the authors' results. The sample table holds about 21,000 distinct CDR3 sequences, of which about a third were seen once. The ten largest make up less than 30% of the sample.

The sample's time point label is to be understood as: five sample-tagged time points from pre-transplant (day -1) to day 368 post-transplant, pooled. After thawing, PBMC were stimulated with a CMV IE-1 overlapping peptide library for roughly eleven hours, with no transport inhibitors added. After thawing, cells rested overnight before stimulation in R10 medium with CD28/CD49d costimulation. The IE-1 peptide library was made up of 15-amino-acid peptides, each overlapping by 11 amino acids. Each time point was barcoded with BD Single-Cell Multiplexing Kit Sample Tags, pooled, and stained with oligo-conjugated anti-CD45RA plus sorting antibodies. A BD FACSAria III was used to sort CMV-responsive CD8+CD137+ and CD4+CD154+ T cells at 4-way purity. Blood samples were drawn into EDTA vacutainers and processed by Ficoll gradient within 1-24 hours. Compared with the rest of its sample, this clonotype is medium-sized (0.01 to 0.1%). Its antigen specificity is not known. Base-call qualities are not available, and no considerably larger clone is one nucleotide away.

The paper as a whole reports these results and caveats: Since the sequencing data did not include a CD57 measurement, a conservative gene-based definition of aging was used in its place. Large clones contained a higher proportion of TEMRA cells, and the seven largest clones (more than 1,900 cells) acquired aged and TEMRA cells while losing TCM cells. Post-transplant increases in aged-phenotype cells were observed regardless of clone size, following viremia and occurring earlier in large clones (days 200-264) than in small clones.

The sequenced sample was CMV peptide-activated CD4+ and CD8+ T cells sorted from blood, obtained at five time points, pooled. The cell subset or site label, as the study defines it: sorted CD8+CD137+ and CD4+CD154+ T cells after roughly 12 h CMV IE-1 peptide stimulation. This sequence originates from a female donor who had a heart transplant and CMV viremia. The rearrangement joined TRBV7-9 to TRBJ1-5; TRBD1 aligns with 8 central bases. The sequenced DNA is TGTGCCAGCAGCCCAGGCGGCGGGACAGGAGGGTCTCGCAATCAGCCCCAGCATTTT. Its translation reads: CASSPGGGTGGSRNQPQHF.